This TCR beta chain was obtained from a study of molecular identifiers for immune sequencing clone quantification. On the study more broadly: Within a replicate experiment, RNA obtained from either about 20,000 or 100,000 naive CD8 cells was divided into five aliquots, and four of those aliquots were then sequenced. General study findings and limits: Whereas naive cells kept under 1% of molecules in clones above 20 RNA copies, such clones held over 97% in effectors.

In the case of this clonotype: The antigen is not known.

Library preparation followed earlier protocols using designated TCR primers. Via MiXCR, TCRdb re-called the PCR reads, giving one row per CDR3 protein. This sample yields 85,000 to 120,000 distinct CDR3 sequences, of which 30% to 45% are seen a single time; roughly 10% belongs to the top ten. The CDR3 length is 14 residues. V was shortened by 5 bases and J by 4 bases, with 14 bases between the two germline ends. The sample was naive CD8+ T cells from blood, with Jurkat cell RNA spiked in. As for subset: FACS-sorted CD8+CD4-CCR7+CD45RA+ naive T cells. This clonotype was sampled from a human donor in good health. Some libraries in this study had Jurkat cell RNA spiked in. This chain links TRBV12-3 or TRBV12-4 with TRBJ1-1, with D uncertain. CDR3 sequence reads: CASSRDGAVTEAFF. The CDR3 DNA reads TGTGCCAGCAGTCGTGATGGAGCTGTCACTGAAGCTTTCTTT.